Below, 24 T cell receptor beta chains from the same sample are listed, as sequenced in a study of T cell responses to AZD1222 COVID-19 vaccine. The data were produced by immunoSEQ multiplex PCR, yet TCRdb's version contains in-frame clones alone and is incomplete. The sample has 69,000 or so clones, 88% seen once. The sequencing here drew on peripheral blood, taken 28 days after the second dose of the MenACWY control vaccine. The source of these receptors is an adult who received the MenACWY meningococcal vaccine as a control.

The chain links TRBV4-1 to TRBJ2-5, with TRBD2 identical over 13 bases. CDR3 size: 21 residues. The V gene's germline CDR1 is MGHRA and CDR2 YSYEKL. Trimming cost V 0 bases and J 2 bases; bases outside gene matches: 15. The CDR3 here is CASSQEPLTSGRLVDQETQYF. CDR3 bases: TGCGCCAGCAGCCAAGAACCCCTGACTAGCGGGAGGCTAGTGGATCAAGAGACCCAGTACTTC.

The rearrangement links TRBV5-4 to TRBJ1-2; D is unclear. V dropped 4 bases and J dropped 8 bases, with 12 bases sitting between them. Germline V gives CDR1 SGHNT, CDR2 YYREEE (reference sequence). This CDR3 region has 12 residues. The DNA for the CDR3 is TGTGCCAGCAGCCCGGCGCGTCGGGGCTACACCTTC. Translated: CASSPARRGYTF.

This chain joins TRBV5-1 and TRBJ1-1, with 7 bases matching TRBD1. The CDR3 spans 15 residues. Germline V gene sequence: CDR1 SGHRS, CDR2 YFSETQ. The ends lost 4 bases at V and 3 bases at J; junction bases unmatched: 9. The CDR3 DNA reads TGCGCCAGCAGCCTCCTTCAGGGGGGGGACACTGAAGCTTTCTTT. This encodes CASSLLQGGDTEAFF.

The genes are TRBV5-1 and TRBJ1-1; D is possibly TRBD1 (5 bases). Trimming took 7 bases from V and 1 from J, leaving 14 bases between them. The CDR3 runs 14 residues. Germline CDR1 and CDR2: SGHRS and YFSETQ. CDR3 in DNA: TGCGCCAGCGAGCCCGACGGGGGGAACACTGAAGCTTTCTTT. Translation gives CASEPDGGNTEAFF.

The J gene is TRBJ1-1, the V gene TRBV6-2 or TRBV6-3, with TRBD1 as a possible D gene (5 bases). CDR3 size: 15 residues. The germline V gene has CDR1 MNHEY and CDR2 SVGEGT. V lost 2 bases, J lost 0 bases, and 10 bases lay in between. The CDR3 sequence: CASSYGPDMNTEAFF. CDR3 DNA: TGTGCCAGCAGTTACGGTCCGGACATGAACACTGAAGCTTTCTTT.

The chain couples TRBV29-1 to TRBJ2-1, with no clear D. V lost 6 bases to trimming and J lost 2 bases, with 14 bases between them. CDR1 is SQVTM, CDR2 ANQGSEA, per germline. The CDR3 extends over 14 amino acids. The CDR3 loop is CSVSSGLAYNEQFF. CDR3 DNA sequence: TGCAGCGTCTCCTCGGGCCTGGCCTACAATGAGCAGTTCTTC.

V gene TRBV6-5 combines with J gene TRBJ2-6; D is uncertain. CDR3 size: 15 residues. Germline assignment: CDR1 MNHEY and CDR2 SVGAGI. V was cut by 6 bases and J by 0 bases, with 9 bases left in between. DNA of the CDR3: TGTGCCAGCAGGGACGGAATCTCTGGGGCCAACGTCCTGACTTTC. The encoded protein is CASRDGISGANVLTF.

The J gene is TRBJ2-5, the V gene TRBV5-1, with TRBD1 matching over 8 bases. The trim removed 7 bases at V and 2 bases at J, leaving 7 bases unmatched. Germline V gives CDR1 SGHRS, CDR2 YFSETQ. CDR3 length: 14 residues. The CDR3 sequence: CASGSTGGQETQYF. DNA of the CDR3: TGCGCCAGCGGATCTACAGGGGGTCAAGAGACCCAGTACTTC.

The genes are TRBV10-3 and TRBJ1-4; tentatively, D is TRBD1 (6 bases). CDR1 is ENHRY and CDR2 is SYGVKD in the germline V gene. The V end was cut by 2 bases, the J end by 2 bases, with 9 bases between. This CDR3 spans 15 amino acids. The CDR3 sequence: CAISETRGTNEKLFF. Here the CDR3 DNA reads TGTGCCATCAGTGAGACCAGGGGCACTAATGAAAAACTGTTTTTT.

The chain is built from TRBV18 and TRBJ1-5, with D tentatively TRBD1 (5 bases). Germline CDR1 reads KGHSH; CDR2 reads LQKENI. With 2 bases removed from V and 0 bases from J, the gap between germline ends came to 11 bases. This CDR3 has 16 residues. The CDR3 sequence is CASSPWGGNSNQPQHF. The CDR3 bases are TGTGCCAGCTCACCATGGGGCGGAAATAGCAATCAGCCCCAGCATTTT.

V is TRBV6-2 or TRBV6-3 and J is TRBJ2-1, with D hard to call. Germline V gene lookup returns CDR1 MNHEY and CDR2 SVGEGT. Deletions cut 4 bases from V and 4 bases from J, with 14 bases between. The CDR3 is 15 amino acids. This CDR3 reads CASSFDFEGYNEQFF. In DNA, the CDR3 is TGTGCCAGCAGTTTTGACTTCGAAGGTTACAATGAGCAGTTCTTC.

This chain joins TRBV15 and TRBJ1-2; D not certain. V lost 5 bases and J lost 0, with 13 bases in between. CDR3 size: 15 residues. The germline gives CDR1 LNHNV, CDR2 YYDKDF (reference sequence). The CDR3 loop reads CATSLGRSSNYGYTF. The CDR3 nucleotides are TGTGCCACCAGCCTAGGGAGAAGTTCTAACTATGGCTACACCTTC.

This chain joins TRBV24-1 and TRBJ1-2; no clear D. The CDR3 consists of 12 residues. The V end was cut by 5 bases, the J end by 3 bases, with 6 bases between. The germline CDR1 and CDR2 sequences are KGHDR and SFDVKD. CDR3 residues: CATSAGDYGYTF. As DNA, the CDR3 is TGTGCCACCAGTGCCGGAGACTATGGCTACACCTTC.

The chain couples TRBV11-3 to TRBJ2-5; TRBD1 agrees at 9 bases. The V gene's germline CDR1 is SGHNT and CDR2 YENEEA. There are 15 residues in the CDR3. With 5 bases clipped from V and 4 bases from J, the junction kept 8 bases outside the gene matches. The CDR3 loop reads CASSARTGEAETQYF. The DNA for the CDR3 is TGTGCCAGCAGCGCCCGGACAGGGGAAGCAGAGACCCAGTACTTC.

This clone was counted between two and nine times. V gene TRBV27 combines with J gene TRBJ2-2, with TRBD1 as a possible D gene (6 bases). Germline V gives CDR1 MNHEY, CDR2 SMNVEV (reference sequence). V was trimmed by 7 bases and J by 7 bases, leaving 19 bases between them. CDR3 length equals 15 residues. CDR3 amino acids: CASTKDTGFSGELFF. The CDR3 DNA reads TGTGCCAGCACCAAAGACACAGGGTTCAGCGGGGAGCTGTTTTTT.

The rearrangement uses TRBV11-3 and TRBJ1-5, with 7 bases lining up with TRBD1. The ends lost 1 base at V and 4 bases at J; junction bases unmatched: 13. Germline loops: CDR1 SGHNT, CDR2 YENEEA. The length of the CDR3 is 18 residues. This CDR3 is CASSLVRWTGKRNQPQHF. CDR3 in DNA: TGTGCCAGCAGCTTAGTTAGGTGGACAGGCAAAAGGAATCAGCCCCAGCATTTT. The whole variable domain, remainder taken from reference TRBV11-3 and TRBJ1-5, is EAGVVQSPRYKIIEKKQPVAFWCNPISGHNTLYWYLQNLGQGPELLIRYENEEAVDDSQLPKDRFSAERLKGVDSTLKIQPAELGDSAVYLCASSLVRWTGKRNQPQHFGDGTRLSIL.

V and J are TRBV6-2 or TRBV6-3 and TRBJ2-3; 11 nucleotides match TRBD2. Looked up from germline, CDR1 is MNHEY and CDR2 is SVGEGT. The J segment lost 0 bases and the V segment lost 2 bases, leaving 7 bases of the junction unmatched. The CDR3 is made up of 18 amino acids. The CDR3 loop is CASSYPSSGGISTDTQYF. The CDR3 region has the DNA TGTGCCAGCAGTTACCCGTCTAGCGGGGGGATTAGCACAGATACGCAGTATTTT.

V and J are TRBV30 and TRBJ2-7; maybe TRBD2 (6 bases). Germline V gene lookup returns CDR1 GTSNPN and CDR2 SVGIG (reference sequence). This CDR3 comprises 16 residues. Between the trimmed V and J ends, which lost 0 bases and 1 base, there was a span of 16 bases. As DNA, the CDR3 is TGTGCCTGGAGTGTGATCGGGGGAGGAGGGTCCTACGAGCAGTACTTC. Its protein is CAWSVIGGGGSYEQYF.

This chain links TRBV5-1 with TRBJ1-3, with D unresolved. This CDR3 has 14 amino acids. V dropped 4 bases and J dropped 0 bases, with 8 bases sitting between them. Germline V gene lookup returns CDR1 SGHRS and CDR2 YFSETQ. The CDR3 DNA sequence: TGCGCCAGCAGCCCCGGGAACTCTGGAAACACCATATATTTT. Encoded protein: CASSPGNSGNTIYF.

The chain employs TRBV24-1 and TRBJ2-7; D possibly corresponds to TRBD1 (6 bases). This CDR3 is 13 amino acids long. Germline V gene sequence: CDR1 KGHDR, CDR2 SFDVKD. Trimming took 4 bases from V and 5 from J, leaving 11 bases between them. The CDR3 DNA is TGTGCCACCAGTGACACTAACAGGGACGAGCAGTACTTC. Translated: CATSDTNRDEQYF.

The V and J genes are TRBV7-8 and TRBJ2-7, with D possibly TRBD1 on 6 matching bases. This CDR3 has 13 residues. Germline CDR1 reads SGHVS; CDR2 reads FQNEAQ. Trimming removed 5 bases from V and 3 bases from J, with 11 bases in between. CDR3: CASSLGQYYEQYF. The DNA of the CDR3 is TGTGCCAGCAGCCTCGGACAGTACTACGAGCAGTACTTC.

The chain recombines TRBV6-2 or TRBV6-3 with TRBJ1-1, with 11 nucleotides matching TRBD1. Germline V gene lookup returns CDR1 MNHEY and CDR2 SVGEGT. The CDR3 has 16 amino acids. The V gene end was trimmed by 6 bases and the J gene end by 7 bases; junction bases not matched to a gene: 13. Written as DNA, the CDR3 is TGTGCCAGCAGCCCCGCCGGACAGGGGGCCGGCTATGAAGCTTTCTTT. Amino acid sequence: CASSPAGQGAGYEAFF.

This chain uses TRBV4-2 with TRBJ2-5; 9 nucleotides agree with TRBD1. Germline values: CDR1 LGHNA, CDR2 YNFKEQ. V gave up 3 bases and J gave up 3 bases; unmatched junction bases: 8. The CDR3 spans 16 residues. CDR3 DNA sequence: TGTGCCAGCAGCCAGGCCCCGGGACAGGGAGAAGAGACCCAGTACTTC. Its translation: CASSQAPGQGEETQYF.

CDR3 nucleotides: TGTGCCAGCAGTTACTCTGGGGTTGGCCAGCCCCAGCATTTT. This codes for CASSYSGVGQPQHF. This chain links TRBV6-5 with TRBJ1-5; D unclear. CDR1 and CDR2 from the germline V gene are MNHEY and SVGAGI. The CDR3 has 14 residues. Trimming removed 0 bases at V and 7 bases at J, with 10 bases between.